The 32 T cell receptor beta chains below all came from one sample that was sequenced in a study of beta chain features in type 1 diabetes. Study-wide results and caveats: People with Type 1 diabetes carried modestly yet significantly shorter TCRB CDR3s in all four CD4+ subsets.

The isolated RNA, all of it, was reverse transcribed, so expressed TCRB transcripts were what got sequenced. The protocol was immunoSEQ multiplex PCR, while the TCRdb copy is restricted to in-frame clones and leaves out a portion. The sample shows hundreds of thousands of clones, roughly a tenth of them seen only once. The antigens for these receptors are not known. The sample was naive CD4+ T cells from blood. Receptors were obtained from a man aged 30 to 45 with type 1 diabetes.

This clone has a handful of counts. This rearrangement joins TRBV6-6 to TRBJ1-2; D is undetermined. CDR1 is MNHNY and CDR2 is SVGAGI in the germline V gene (reference sequence). This CDR3 has 14 amino acids. Trimming took off 5 bases at V and 2 bases at J, with 12 bases between the two ends. This chain's CDR3 is CASSDDRGNYGYTF. CDR3 coding DNA: TGTGCCAGCAGTGACGACCGAGGAAACTATGGCTACACCTTC.

This clone has a handful of counts. V gene TRBV6-5 combines with J gene TRBJ2-5; D ambiguous. V was cut by 5 bases and J by 7 bases, with 8 bases left in between. The CDR3 loop spans 11 amino acids. Germline CDR1 is MNHEY and CDR2 is SVGAGI. CDR3 sequence: CASSLGATQYF. The CDR3 DNA follows: TGTGCCAGCAGTCTCGGAGCGACCCAGTACTTC.

This sequence joins TRBV4-2 and TRBJ2-3; no definite D call. CDR1 and CDR2 from the germline V gene are LGHNA and YNFKEQ. V shed 1 base and J shed 5 bases, with 4 bases lying between them. The CDR3 extends over 12 amino acids. CDR3 nucleotides: TGTGCCAGCAGCCAAGTCGGAGATACGCAGTATTTT. Its protein is CASSQVGDTQYF.

This clone came up a few times. The V call is TRBV5-1, the J call TRBJ2-7, with 7 positions matching TRBD1. This CDR3 has 12 amino acids. CDR1 is SGHRS and CDR2 is YFSETQ in the germline V gene. Trimming removed 4 bases from V and 7 bases from J; junction bases left unmatched: 5. CDR3 amino acids: CASSHDRVEQYF. CDR3 coding DNA: TGCGCCAGCAGCCACGACAGGGTGGAGCAGTACTTC.

This clone occurred a few times. This chain connects TRBV5-1 to TRBJ2-4, with TRBD2 as a possible D gene (5 bases). In germline, CDR1 is SGHRS, CDR2 YFSETQ. Trimming took off 4 bases at V and 5 bases at J, with 19 bases between the two ends. The CDR3 has 16 amino acids. The CDR3 region is CASSAILRGEQNIQYF. In DNA form, the CDR3 reads TGCGCCAGCAGCGCAATTCTTCGGGGAGAACAAAACATTCAGTACTTC.

The genes are TRBV27 and TRBJ2-1; D perhaps matches TRBD2 (6 bases). Trimming removed 6 bases at V and 6 bases at J, with 15 bases between. In germline, CDR1 is MNHEY, CDR2 SMNVEV (reference sequence). The CDR3 sequence is 14 residues long. The CDR3 spells CASRRPAGSNEQFF. In nucleotides, the CDR3 is TGTGCCAGCAGACGCCCGGCGGGGTCCAATGAGCAGTTCTTC.

This chain uses TRBV4-1 with TRBJ2-1, with 9 bases identical to TRBD2. V trimming: 0 bases; J trimming: 8 bases; junction bases outside the gene matches: 8. Per the germline V gene, CDR1 is MGHRA and CDR2 is YSYEKL. This CDR3 contains 16 residues. The CDR3 spells CASSQDVAGGPYEQFF. CDR3 sequence (DNA): TGCGCCAGCAGCCAAGATGTGGCGGGGGGGCCCTATGAGCAGTTCTTC.

A few counts support this clone. This sequence joins TRBV28 and TRBJ2-3; tentative D call: TRBD1 (6 bases). The CDR3 has 15 amino acids. Germline V gene sequence: CDR1 MDHEN, CDR2 SYDVKM. The V end was cut by 5 bases, the J end by 5 bases, with 17 bases between. The CDR3 DNA reads TGTGCCAGCAGTCCGTCAGGGACAACGAGAGATACGCAGTATTTT. This gives the protein CASSPSGTTRDTQYF.

This clone was detected only a few times. This rearrangement joins TRBV6-5 to TRBJ2-5; 11 positions match TRBD1. CDR1 is MNHEY, CDR2 SVGAGI, per germline. The CDR3 spans 15 residues. V shed 2 bases, J shed 4 bases, and the junction held 3 bases outside the gene matches. The CDR3 spells CASSYRTGGRETQYF. The CDR3 nucleotides are TGTGCCAGCAGTTACAGGACAGGGGGCAGAGAGACCCAGTACTTC.

The chain has TRBV29-1 and TRBJ1-4; the D gene is possibly TRBD1 (6 bases). Germline V gene sequence: CDR1 SQVTM, CDR2 ANQGSEA. The CDR3 is made up of 13 amino acids. Trimming removed 6 bases from V and 8 bases from J, with 16 bases in between. The CDR3 DNA is TGCAGCGTGGAAACACAGGGCGGCGAAAAACTGTTTTTT. Residues: CSVETQGGEKLFF.

V usage is TRBV7-3 and J usage is TRBJ2-1; 9 positions match TRBD1. V was clipped by 5 bases and J by 9 bases; unmatched bases: 8. CDR3 size: 14 residues. The germline CDR1 and CDR2 sequences are SGHTA and FQGTGA. DNA of the CDR3: TGTGCCAGCAGCCAGGGACAGGGAAGTAGTGAGCAGTTCTTC. Translating it yields CASSQGQGSSEQFF.

This clone occurred a few times. The chain carries TRBV28 and TRBJ2-6, with D possibly TRBD1 on 6 matching bases. From germline, CDR1 is MDHEN and CDR2 SYDVKM. The V end lost 8 bases, the J end lost 4 bases, and 9 bases lay between the germline ends. The CDR3 contains 13 residues. Here the CDR3 DNA reads TGTGCCAGCCAGGGGACGGGGGCCAACGTCCTGACTTTC. Protein product: CASQGTGANVLTF. Combining the CDR3 with reference TRBV28 and TRBJ2-6 gives the whole variable domain DVKVTQSSRYLVKRTGEKVFLECVQDMDHENMFWYRQDPGLGLRLIYFSYDVKMKEKGDIPEGYSVSREKKERFSLILESASTNQTSMYLCASQGTGANVLTFGAGSRLTVL.

This clone was seen a handful of times. The V and J genes are TRBV29-1 and TRBJ2-3; D possibly corresponds to TRBD2 (5 bases). Germline lookup yields CDR1 SQVTM and CDR2 ANQGSEA. The germline V and J ends were trimmed by 6 bases and 0 bases, with 10 bases remaining between them. This CDR3 contains 13 residues. This chain's CDR3 is CSVGVSSTDTQYF. CDR3 DNA: TGCAGCGTGGGAGTATCTAGCACAGATACGCAGTATTTT.

There are a few counts of this clone. This sequence joins TRBV5-1 and TRBJ2-5; weak D call: TRBD1 (6 bases). The germline V gene has CDR1 SGHRS and CDR2 YFSETQ. V was clipped by 4 bases and J by 5 bases, with 12 bases between them. This CDR3 has 13 amino acids. The chain's CDR3 is CASSTDRQETQYF. The CDR3 DNA reads TGCGCCAGCAGCACGGACAGACAGGAGACCCAGTACTTC.

This clone was found a few times. This sequence joins TRBV9 and TRBJ2-1; a possible D gene is TRBD2 (6 bases). The germline V and J ends were trimmed by 6 bases and 0 bases, with 13 bases remaining between them. Germline loops: CDR1 SGDLS, CDR2 YYNGEE. The CDR3 totals 15 residues. The CDR3 spells CASTLAPSSYNEQFF. The CDR3 nucleotides are TGTGCCAGCACCCTAGCGCCCAGCTCCTACAATGAGCAGTTCTTC. The variable domain in full, with the rest retrieved from reference TRBV9 and TRBJ2-1, is DSGVTQTPKHLITATGQRVTLRCSPRSGDLSVYWYQQSLDQGLQFLIQYYNGEERAKGNILERFSAQQFPDLHSELNLSSLELGDSALYFCASTLAPSSYNEQFFGPGTRLTVL.

This chain joins TRBV29-1 and TRBJ2-7, with a weak D call TRBD1 (6 bases). This CDR3 comprises 13 residues. Germline assignment: CDR1 SQVTM and CDR2 ANQGSEA. The V gene lost 4 bases and the J gene lost 3 bases, with 13 bases spanning the gap. CDR3 residues: CSVAGAQFYEQYF. CDR3 in DNA: TGCAGCGTTGCAGGGGCCCAATTCTACGAGCAGTACTTC.

This clone was seen more than once but under ten times. This chain connects TRBV11-2 to TRBJ1-2; perhaps TRBD1 as D (6 bases). Trimming left V 2 bases short and J 5 bases short, with 6 bases between. The germline gives CDR1 SGHAT, CDR2 FQNNGV. This CDR3 contains 12 residues. CDR3 DNA sequence: TGTGCCAGCAGCTTACAGGGGTATGGCTACACCTTC. This sequence encodes CASSLQGYGYTF.

This clone was counted between two and nine times. The chain links TRBV5-1 to TRBJ1-1, with TRBD1 as a possible D gene (5 bases). The germline V gene has CDR1 SGHRS and CDR2 YFSETQ. Trimming removed 0 bases from V and 3 bases from J, with 12 bases in between. The CDR3 totals 15 residues. In DNA form, the CDR3 reads TGCGCCAGCAGCTTGGAAGGGGTACGGGACACTGAAGCTTTCTTT. It codes for CASSLEGVRDTEAFF.

The rearrangement uses TRBV19 and TRBJ2-1; D is unresolved. The germline V gene has CDR1 LNHDA and CDR2 SQIVND (reference sequence). Trimming cost V 2 bases and J 0 bases, with 8 bases left between them. The CDR3 extends over 15 amino acids. The CDR3 coding sequence is TGTGCCAGTAGTATAACCGCGAGCTCCTACAATGAGCAGTTCTTC. Translating gives CASSITASSYNEQFF.

The sample holds a few counts of this clone. The rearrangement joins TRBV7-2 to TRBJ2-2; 10 bases match TRBD2. The CDR3 length is 17 residues. Germline V gene lookup returns CDR1 SGHTA and CDR2 FQGNSA. The J segment lost 3 bases and the V segment lost 2 bases, leaving 6 bases of the junction unmatched. The CDR3 loop is CASSLRALAGHTGELFF. The CDR3 region has the DNA TGTGCCAGCAGCTTAAGGGCACTAGCGGGGCACACCGGGGAGCTGTTTTTT.

The chain has TRBV18 and TRBJ1-5; TRBD1 might be the D (5 bases). Germline V gives CDR1 KGHSH, CDR2 LQKENI. There are 14 residues in the CDR3. Between the trimmed V and J ends, which lost 3 bases and 4 bases, there was a span of 10 bases. The CDR3 bases are TGTGCCAGCTCACCGCGGGACGGAAATCAGCCCCAGCATTTT. Amino acids: CASSPRDGNQPQHF.

The chain employs TRBV15 and TRBJ2-7, with D maybe TRBD1 (5 bases). Trimming pared 3 bases from V and 3 bases from J, leaving 12 bases between. The CDR3 is 14 residues long. In germline, CDR1 is LNHNV, CDR2 YYDKDF (reference sequence). CDR3 coding DNA: TGTGCCACCAGCAGGGACAAAGGGGACTACGAGCAGTACTTC. It codes for CATSRDKGDYEQYF.

V and J are TRBV29-1 and TRBJ2-3, with 12 bases fitting TRBD2. Germline values: CDR1 SQVTM, CDR2 ANQGSEA. The CDR3 runs to 15 residues. J lost 6 bases, V lost 4 bases, and 8 bases had no gene match. CDR3 coding DNA: TGCAGCGTTGTGACTAGCGGGGGCCTTATCGATACGCAGTATTTT. This translates into CSVVTSGGLIDTQYF.

This chain connects TRBV4-2 to TRBJ2-3; a possible D gene is TRBD1 (5 bases). Trimming pared 2 bases from V and 5 bases from J, leaving 20 bases between. Germline loops: CDR1 LGHNA, CDR2 YNFKEQ. This CDR3 is built from 17 residues. CDR3 sequence (DNA): TGTGCCAGCAGCCAAAAGGGCTGGGGCATTTCACAAGATACGCAGTATTTT. This codes for CASSQKGWGISQDTQYF.

The chain has TRBV6-5 and TRBJ2-5, with a weak D call TRBD1 (5 bases). Trimming removed 8 bases from V and 4 bases from J, with 20 bases in between. Per the germline V gene, CDR1 is MNHEY and CDR2 is SVGAGI. CDR3 length equals 15 residues. Here the CDR3 reads CASGARRAMGETQYF. The CDR3 DNA reads as TGTGCCAGCGGGGCGCGCAGGGCAATGGGAGAGACCCAGTACTTC.

This clone was observed a few times. The gene calls are TRBV18 and TRBJ1-1, with a possible D match to TRBD1 (6 bases). Looked up from germline, CDR1 is KGHSH and CDR2 is LQKENI. The CDR3 runs 15 residues. With 8 bases removed from V and 2 bases from J, the gap between germline ends came to 18 bases. CDR3 DNA sequence: TGTGCCAGCACCCAGGGGCACAGCGTTAACACTGAAGCTTTCTTT. Amino acid sequence: CASTQGHSVNTEAFF.

The genes are TRBV27 and TRBJ1-6; D perhaps matches TRBD1 (5 bases). The CDR3 extends over 12 amino acids. The germline V gene encodes CDR1 MNHEY and CDR2 SMNVEV (reference sequence). V lost 1 base and J lost 13, with 8 bases in between. CDR3 amino acids: CASSLLGHPLHF. The DNA of the CDR3 is TGTGCCAGCAGTTTATTGGGGCATCCCCTCCACTTT.

This clone was picked up a small number of times. The gene calls are TRBV7-2 and TRBJ2-3, with a possible D match to TRBD2 (6 bases). V dropped 5 bases and J dropped 0 bases, with 12 bases sitting between them. Germline loops: CDR1 SGHTA, CDR2 FQGNSA. The CDR3 has 15 amino acids. DNA of the CDR3: TGTGCCAGCAGCCCAGGGAGGTTGAGCACAGATACGCAGTATTTT. This sequence encodes CASSPGRLSTDTQYF.

This clone turned up a few times. This chain joins TRBV5-4 and TRBJ2-7, with D maybe TRBD2 (5 bases). Trimming shortened V by 0 bases and J by 5 bases, and 9 bases separated the two germline ends. This CDR3 spans 13 amino acids. Germline V CDR1 and CDR2: SGHNT, YYREEE (reference sequence). The CDR3 DNA reads TGTGCCAGCAGCTTGGGAGGGTCCGACGAGCAGTACTTC. This translates into CASSLGGSDEQYF.

The V call is TRBV5-4, the J call TRBJ2-1; the D gene is possibly TRBD2 (6 bases). This CDR3 has 16 amino acids. With 4 bases removed from V and 9 bases from J, the gap between germline ends came to 23 bases. Germline lookup yields CDR1 SGHNT and CDR2 YYREEE (reference sequence). The CDR3 DNA follows: TGTGCCAGCAGCACCGGCGGGGAAAAATACCGGGGTGAGCAGTTCTTC. Translating gives CASSTGGEKYRGEQFF.

This clone was detected a few times. This chain uses TRBV28 with TRBJ2-1; D ambiguous. The CDR3 runs to 13 residues. Germline CDR1 reads MDHEN; CDR2 reads SYDVKM. Trimming left V 7 bases short and J 0 bases short, with 7 bases between. For the CDR3, the DNA is TGTGCCAGCACGGTCTTCTCCTACAATGAGCAGTTCTTC. Encoded protein: CASTVFSYNEQFF.

This clone has only a few counts. V usage is TRBV7-9 and J usage is TRBJ1-2, with D hard to call. V lost 2 bases to trimming and J lost 6 bases, with 13 bases between them. The germline V gene has CDR1 SEHNR and CDR2 FQNEAQ (reference sequence). The length of the CDR3 is 14 residues. CDR3 bases: TGTGCCAGCAGCTTAATCGAGCCCGGTGATGGCTACACCTTC. Translation: CASSLIEPGDGYTF.